The 16 T cell receptor beta chains given below trace back to one sample, sequenced in a study of healthy donors' naive CD4 and CD8 T cells. Starting from around 470 ng of total RNA, TCR libraries were made with linear amplification. MiXCR, run by TCRdb on the reads, gives a single entry per CDR3 protein. The profile shows around 180,000 distinct CDR3 sequences, about 76% of them singletons. The sequencing input was naive CD4+ and CD8+ T cells sorted from blood, pooled from several donors. These receptors were obtained from a pool of human donors in good health; the sample pools cells from several healthy donors.

The chain combines TRBV19 with TRBJ2-1, with D unclear. The CDR3 runs to 14 residues. Germline assignment: CDR1 LNHDA and CDR2 SQIVND (reference sequence). V was shortened by 6 bases and J by 4 bases, with 13 bases between the two germline ends. CDR3 DNA sequence: TGTGCCAGTAGATCCCCCGAACGTTACAATGAGCAGTTCTTC. Protein: CASRSPERYNEQFF.

This CDR3 is CASSESGTQNYNQPQHF. The DNA for the CDR3 is TGTGCCAGCAGCGAATCCGGGACACAAAACTATAATCAGCCCCAGCATTTT. This chain connects TRBV2 to TRBJ1-5, with D possibly being TRBD1 (6 bases). This CDR3 has 17 residues. Germline CDR1 SNHLY, CDR2 FYNNEI. V lost 6 bases to trimming and J lost 4 bases, with 22 bases between them. Full variable domain (missing parts from reference TRBV2 and TRBJ1-5): EPEVTQTPSHQVTQMGQEVILRCVPISNHLYFYWYRQILGQKVEFLVSFYNNEISEKSEIFDDQFSVERPDGSNFTLKIRSTKLEDSAMYFCASSESGTQNYNQPQHFGDGTRLSIL.

This chain connects TRBV5-1 to TRBJ2-5, with 7 bases aligning to TRBD1. The CDR3 is 14 residues long. From germline, CDR1 is SGHRS and CDR2 YFSETQ. The junction had 6 bases not matched to a gene; V was cut back by 3 bases and J by 4 bases. The CDR3 sequence: CASSSLTGTETQYF. The CDR3 DNA is TGCGCCAGCAGCTCGCTGACAGGGACAGAGACCCAGTACTTC.

The chain couples TRBV5-1 to TRBJ1-2; D perhaps matches TRBD1 (6 bases). Trimming stripped 4 bases from V and 0 bases from J, with 22 bases between. This CDR3 spans 18 amino acids. The germline V gene encodes CDR1 SGHRS and CDR2 YFSETQ. This chain's CDR3 is CASSQSSRQGTTNYGYTF. The CDR3 DNA reads TGCGCCAGCAGCCAGAGTTCTCGGCAGGGGACTACTAACTATGGCTACACCTTC. Using reference TRBV5-1 and TRBJ1-2 for the parts outside the CDR3, the full variable domain is KAGVTQTPRYLIKTRGQQVTLSCSPISGHRSVSWYQQTPGQGLQFLFEYFSETQRNKGNFPGRFSGRQFSNSRSEMNVSTLELGDSALYLCASSQSSRQGTTNYGYTFGSGTRLTVV.

Regarding this clonotype: One junction end does not reproduce the germline sequence, and a read error may be involved. This chain joins TRBV5-1 and TRBJ2-7, with a weak D call TRBD1 (6 bases). Germline loops: CDR1 SGHRS, CDR2 YFSETQ. The CDR3 sequence is 14 residues long. For the CDR3, the DNA is TGCGCCAGCGGCTTGACAGGATCTTCCTACGAGCAGTACTTC. Its translation: CASGLTGSSYEQYF.

The chain is built from TRBV18 and TRBJ1-3, with D unresolved. CDR1 and CDR2 from the germline V gene are KGHSH and LQKENI. The V and J ends lost 4 bases and 0 bases respectively, with 4 bases between them. This CDR3 contains 13 residues. CDR3 amino acids: CASSLGSGNTIYF. For the CDR3, the DNA is TGTGCCAGCTCACTGGGCTCTGGAAACACCATATATTTT.

The chain employs TRBV10-2 and TRBJ2-1; D not resolved. CDR1 is WSHSY and CDR2 is SAAADI in the germline V gene. The CDR3 is 12 amino acids. The V and J ends lost 4 bases and 8 bases respectively, with 9 bases between them. The CDR3 DNA is TGCGCCAGCAGTGTCCTTGGGGATGAGCAGTTCTTC. Translating gives CASSVLGDEQFF.

The J gene is TRBJ2-7, the V gene TRBV29-1, with TRBD1 matching over 8 bases. The CDR3 covers 12 residues. From germline, CDR1 is SQVTM and CDR2 ANQGSEA. V lost 7 bases, J lost 5 bases, and 7 bases stayed unmatched. DNA for the CDR3: TGCAGCGCGGCCAGGGGGCGCAACGAGCAGTACTTC. Protein product: CSAARGRNEQYF.

The chain has TRBV12-3 or TRBV12-4 and TRBJ2-1, with D possibly being TRBD1 or TRBD2 (5 bases each). Trimming shortened V by 10 bases and J by 4 bases, and 17 bases separated the two germline ends. The CDR3 length is 14 residues. CDR3: CANTRDAPYNEQFF. CDR3 coding DNA: TGTGCCAACACCCGGGACGCCCCATACAATGAGCAGTTCTTC.

The chain has TRBV29-1 and TRBJ1-1, with a possible D match to TRBD1 (6 bases). The CDR3 is 13 residues long. Germline V lookup: CDR1 SQVTM, CDR2 ANQGSEA. The V and J ends lost 8 bases and 0 bases respectively, with 13 bases between them. In DNA, the CDR3 is TGCAGCACCGAGGGACAAATGAACACTGAAGCTTTCTTT. This gives the protein CSTEGQMNTEAFF. The full variable domain, in which reference TRBV29-1 and TRBJ1-1 provide the parts outside the CDR3, is SAVISQKPSRDICQRGTSLTIQCQVDSQVTMMFWYRQQPGQSLTLIATANQGSEATYESGFVIDKFPISRPNLTFSTLTVSNMSPEDSSIYLCSTEGQMNTEAFFGQGTRLTVV.

The genes are TRBV19 and TRBJ2-1; TRBD2 might be the D (5 bases). Trimming shortened V by 2 bases and J by 2 bases, and 22 bases separated the two germline ends. The CDR3 extends over 19 amino acids. Germline V gene sequence: CDR1 LNHDA, CDR2 SQIVND (reference sequence). The CDR3 protein is CASSIYGGSTGVPYNEQFF. The CDR3 DNA follows: TGTGCCAGTAGTATATATGGCGGGTCCACCGGAGTCCCCTACAATGAGCAGTTCTTC.

The chain has TRBV27 and TRBJ2-5; the D gene is possibly TRBD1 (5 bases). This CDR3 spans 13 amino acids. Trimming left V 5 bases short and J 5 bases short, with 12 bases between. Germline V lookup: CDR1 MNHEY, CDR2 SMNVEV (reference sequence). Written as DNA, the CDR3 is TGTGCCAGCAGTCCCGACAGTTCGGAGACCCAGTACTTC. Amino acids: CASSPDSSETQYF.

The chain joins TRBV19 to TRBJ1-5, with a weak D call TRBD1 (6 bases). The CDR3 loop spans 14 amino acids. Germline V lookup: CDR1 LNHDA, CDR2 SQIVND (reference sequence). Trimming pared 7 bases from V and 7 bases from J, leaving 17 bases between. The chain's CDR3 is CASTKRGAKQPQHF. CDR3 DNA: TGTGCCAGTACCAAAAGGGGGGCGAAACAGCCCCAGCATTTT.

The chain is built from TRBV15 and TRBJ2-5, with D perhaps matching TRBD2 (7 bases). CDR3 length equals 19 residues. Germline CDR1 reads LNHNV; CDR2 reads YYDKDF (reference sequence). V lost 0 bases, J lost 1 base, and 21 bases lay in between. The CDR3 DNA follows: TGTGCCACCAGCAGAGACGCGGCGGGGGCGGCGGGAAGCCAAGAGACCCAGTACTTC. Encoded protein: CATSRDAAGAAGSQETQYF.

The gene calls are TRBV12-3 or TRBV12-4 and TRBJ2-1; possibly TRBD2 for D (5 bases). The V end was cut by 7 bases, the J end by 8 bases, with 15 bases between. This CDR3 has 13 residues. The CDR3 DNA is TGTGCCAGCACCACAACTAGATCCCATGAGCAGTTCTTC. It is translated as CASTTTRSHEQFF.

The rearrangement links TRBV19 to TRBJ1-1; no clear D. This CDR3 has 11 residues. In germline, CDR1 is LNHDA, CDR2 SQIVND (reference sequence). Trimming took 6 bases from V and 4 from J, leaving 6 bases between them. CDR3 DNA sequence: TGTGCCAGTAGAGAGGGCACTGAAGCTTTCTTT. It codes for CASREGTEAFF.